Below, 10 T cell receptor beta chains from the same sample are listed, as sequenced in a study of blood T cells in healthy people across ages. The authors ran a second PCR of about 7 to 11 cycles using a sample-barcoded 5' primer and a J-beta primer mix. TCRdb used MiXCR to reprocess the 5' RACE reads, holding one entry per CDR3 protein. This sample has about 780,000 distinct CDR3 sequences, with about 45% found just once. Sequencing used blood. All receptors derive from an older man in good health.

The chain couples TRBV6-2 or TRBV6-3 to TRBJ2-6, with D uncertain. V was cut by 4 bases and J by 0 bases, with 7 bases left in between. The CDR3 covers 15 residues. The germline V gene encodes CDR1 MNHEY and CDR2 SVGEGT. DNA for the CDR3: TGTGCCAGCAGTTCCGTCCGCTCTGGGGCCAACGTCCTGACTTTC. It codes for CASSSVRSGANVLTF.

In DNA form, the CDR3 reads TGTGCCAGCGCCCTAATGGGGAGCGGAAACTACAATGAGCAGTTCTTC. This sequence encodes CASALMGSGNYNEQFF. The chain is built from TRBV28 and TRBJ2-1; perhaps TRBD2 as D (5 bases). Looked up from germline, CDR1 is MDHEN and CDR2 is SYDVKM. This CDR3 is built from 16 residues. V was cut by 8 bases and J by 3 bases, with 20 bases left in between.

The V and J genes are TRBV2 and TRBJ2-1; TRBD1 agrees at 9 bases. The CDR3 totals 14 residues. V lost 6 bases to trimming and J lost 5 bases; unmatched junction nucleotides: 5. The germline gives CDR1 SNHLY, CDR2 FYNNEI. The CDR3 reads CASRTGTGHNEQFF. The CDR3 coding sequence is TGTGCCAGCAGGACCGGGACAGGGCACAATGAGCAGTTCTTC.

The gene calls are TRBV3-1 and TRBJ2-1, with D maybe TRBD2 (5 bases). Germline lookup yields CDR1 LGHDT and CDR2 YNNKEL (reference sequence). This CDR3 has 16 amino acids. The V end was cut by 2 bases, the J end by 4 bases, with 15 bases between. The CDR3 protein is CASSQSLARRYNEQFF. The CDR3 region has the DNA TGTGCCAGCAGCCAATCGTTAGCAAGGAGGTACAATGAGCAGTTCTTC.

This clonotype was recorded many times. The gene calls are TRBV10-3 and TRBJ2-1; TRBD2 aligns across 10 bases. This CDR3 is 13 amino acids long. Trimming took 10 bases from V and 8 from J; bases not matched to a gene: 8. Germline lookup yields CDR1 ENHRY and CDR2 SYGVKD. The DNA of the CDR3 is TGTGCCAGCCTAGCGGGAGCGTCGGATGAGCAGTTCTTC. As protein: CASLAGASDEQFF.

The table lists this clonotype with a few counts. V is TRBV28 and J is TRBJ2-3, with 7 bases that match TRBD2. Trimming removed 6 bases from V and 3 bases from J; junction bases left unmatched: 3. The CDR3 has 13 residues. Germline V lookup: CDR1 MDHEN, CDR2 SYDVKM. The CDR3 DNA reads TGTGCCAGCAGAAGACTAGCAACAGATACGCAGTATTTT. This gives the protein CASRRLATDTQYF.

This clonotype was picked up a small number of times. This chain links TRBV9 with TRBJ2-4; 10 positions match TRBD2. The CDR3 runs 15 residues. J lost 5 bases, V lost 3 bases, and 5 bases had no gene match. Germline CDR1 reads SGDLS; CDR2 reads YYNGEE. The CDR3 loop reads CASSDQREGENIQYF. CDR3 in DNA: TGTGCCAGCAGCGACCAGCGGGAGGGTGAAAACATTCAGTACTTC.

To note about this clonotype: This may arise from a read error, as a much more abundant clone is one base away. The CDR3 coding sequence is TGCGGCGTTGTGGTAGGGGGACACCACTCCTACGAGCAGTACTTC. It translates to CGVVVGGHHSYEQYF. The chain combines TRBV29-1 with TRBJ2-7; possible D gene TRBD1, 6 bases. The CDR3 is 15 residues long. The germline CDR1 and CDR2 sequences are SQVTM and ANQGSEA.

The chain is built from TRBV9 and TRBJ2-5, with 8 nucleotides matching TRBD2. With 0 bases clipped from V and 11 bases from J, the junction kept 12 bases outside the gene matches. CDR3 length equals 15 residues. Germline V CDR1 and CDR2: SGDLS, YYNGEE. The CDR3 nucleotides are TGTGCCAGCAGCGTAGATTCGGGAGGGTACAATGAGCAGTACTTC. Its translation is CASSVDSGGYNEQYF.

V and J are TRBV10-3 and TRBJ2-1; 8 bases match TRBD2. Germline-derived CDR1 and CDR2 are ENHRY and SYGVKD. CDR3 size: 15 residues. V was pared by 3 bases and J by 9 bases, with 10 bases of the junction left unmatched. The CDR3 nucleotides are TGTGCCATCAGTGAAAGACGGGAGGGCGTCGGTGAGCAGTTCTTC. Amino acid sequence: CAISERREGVGEQFF.